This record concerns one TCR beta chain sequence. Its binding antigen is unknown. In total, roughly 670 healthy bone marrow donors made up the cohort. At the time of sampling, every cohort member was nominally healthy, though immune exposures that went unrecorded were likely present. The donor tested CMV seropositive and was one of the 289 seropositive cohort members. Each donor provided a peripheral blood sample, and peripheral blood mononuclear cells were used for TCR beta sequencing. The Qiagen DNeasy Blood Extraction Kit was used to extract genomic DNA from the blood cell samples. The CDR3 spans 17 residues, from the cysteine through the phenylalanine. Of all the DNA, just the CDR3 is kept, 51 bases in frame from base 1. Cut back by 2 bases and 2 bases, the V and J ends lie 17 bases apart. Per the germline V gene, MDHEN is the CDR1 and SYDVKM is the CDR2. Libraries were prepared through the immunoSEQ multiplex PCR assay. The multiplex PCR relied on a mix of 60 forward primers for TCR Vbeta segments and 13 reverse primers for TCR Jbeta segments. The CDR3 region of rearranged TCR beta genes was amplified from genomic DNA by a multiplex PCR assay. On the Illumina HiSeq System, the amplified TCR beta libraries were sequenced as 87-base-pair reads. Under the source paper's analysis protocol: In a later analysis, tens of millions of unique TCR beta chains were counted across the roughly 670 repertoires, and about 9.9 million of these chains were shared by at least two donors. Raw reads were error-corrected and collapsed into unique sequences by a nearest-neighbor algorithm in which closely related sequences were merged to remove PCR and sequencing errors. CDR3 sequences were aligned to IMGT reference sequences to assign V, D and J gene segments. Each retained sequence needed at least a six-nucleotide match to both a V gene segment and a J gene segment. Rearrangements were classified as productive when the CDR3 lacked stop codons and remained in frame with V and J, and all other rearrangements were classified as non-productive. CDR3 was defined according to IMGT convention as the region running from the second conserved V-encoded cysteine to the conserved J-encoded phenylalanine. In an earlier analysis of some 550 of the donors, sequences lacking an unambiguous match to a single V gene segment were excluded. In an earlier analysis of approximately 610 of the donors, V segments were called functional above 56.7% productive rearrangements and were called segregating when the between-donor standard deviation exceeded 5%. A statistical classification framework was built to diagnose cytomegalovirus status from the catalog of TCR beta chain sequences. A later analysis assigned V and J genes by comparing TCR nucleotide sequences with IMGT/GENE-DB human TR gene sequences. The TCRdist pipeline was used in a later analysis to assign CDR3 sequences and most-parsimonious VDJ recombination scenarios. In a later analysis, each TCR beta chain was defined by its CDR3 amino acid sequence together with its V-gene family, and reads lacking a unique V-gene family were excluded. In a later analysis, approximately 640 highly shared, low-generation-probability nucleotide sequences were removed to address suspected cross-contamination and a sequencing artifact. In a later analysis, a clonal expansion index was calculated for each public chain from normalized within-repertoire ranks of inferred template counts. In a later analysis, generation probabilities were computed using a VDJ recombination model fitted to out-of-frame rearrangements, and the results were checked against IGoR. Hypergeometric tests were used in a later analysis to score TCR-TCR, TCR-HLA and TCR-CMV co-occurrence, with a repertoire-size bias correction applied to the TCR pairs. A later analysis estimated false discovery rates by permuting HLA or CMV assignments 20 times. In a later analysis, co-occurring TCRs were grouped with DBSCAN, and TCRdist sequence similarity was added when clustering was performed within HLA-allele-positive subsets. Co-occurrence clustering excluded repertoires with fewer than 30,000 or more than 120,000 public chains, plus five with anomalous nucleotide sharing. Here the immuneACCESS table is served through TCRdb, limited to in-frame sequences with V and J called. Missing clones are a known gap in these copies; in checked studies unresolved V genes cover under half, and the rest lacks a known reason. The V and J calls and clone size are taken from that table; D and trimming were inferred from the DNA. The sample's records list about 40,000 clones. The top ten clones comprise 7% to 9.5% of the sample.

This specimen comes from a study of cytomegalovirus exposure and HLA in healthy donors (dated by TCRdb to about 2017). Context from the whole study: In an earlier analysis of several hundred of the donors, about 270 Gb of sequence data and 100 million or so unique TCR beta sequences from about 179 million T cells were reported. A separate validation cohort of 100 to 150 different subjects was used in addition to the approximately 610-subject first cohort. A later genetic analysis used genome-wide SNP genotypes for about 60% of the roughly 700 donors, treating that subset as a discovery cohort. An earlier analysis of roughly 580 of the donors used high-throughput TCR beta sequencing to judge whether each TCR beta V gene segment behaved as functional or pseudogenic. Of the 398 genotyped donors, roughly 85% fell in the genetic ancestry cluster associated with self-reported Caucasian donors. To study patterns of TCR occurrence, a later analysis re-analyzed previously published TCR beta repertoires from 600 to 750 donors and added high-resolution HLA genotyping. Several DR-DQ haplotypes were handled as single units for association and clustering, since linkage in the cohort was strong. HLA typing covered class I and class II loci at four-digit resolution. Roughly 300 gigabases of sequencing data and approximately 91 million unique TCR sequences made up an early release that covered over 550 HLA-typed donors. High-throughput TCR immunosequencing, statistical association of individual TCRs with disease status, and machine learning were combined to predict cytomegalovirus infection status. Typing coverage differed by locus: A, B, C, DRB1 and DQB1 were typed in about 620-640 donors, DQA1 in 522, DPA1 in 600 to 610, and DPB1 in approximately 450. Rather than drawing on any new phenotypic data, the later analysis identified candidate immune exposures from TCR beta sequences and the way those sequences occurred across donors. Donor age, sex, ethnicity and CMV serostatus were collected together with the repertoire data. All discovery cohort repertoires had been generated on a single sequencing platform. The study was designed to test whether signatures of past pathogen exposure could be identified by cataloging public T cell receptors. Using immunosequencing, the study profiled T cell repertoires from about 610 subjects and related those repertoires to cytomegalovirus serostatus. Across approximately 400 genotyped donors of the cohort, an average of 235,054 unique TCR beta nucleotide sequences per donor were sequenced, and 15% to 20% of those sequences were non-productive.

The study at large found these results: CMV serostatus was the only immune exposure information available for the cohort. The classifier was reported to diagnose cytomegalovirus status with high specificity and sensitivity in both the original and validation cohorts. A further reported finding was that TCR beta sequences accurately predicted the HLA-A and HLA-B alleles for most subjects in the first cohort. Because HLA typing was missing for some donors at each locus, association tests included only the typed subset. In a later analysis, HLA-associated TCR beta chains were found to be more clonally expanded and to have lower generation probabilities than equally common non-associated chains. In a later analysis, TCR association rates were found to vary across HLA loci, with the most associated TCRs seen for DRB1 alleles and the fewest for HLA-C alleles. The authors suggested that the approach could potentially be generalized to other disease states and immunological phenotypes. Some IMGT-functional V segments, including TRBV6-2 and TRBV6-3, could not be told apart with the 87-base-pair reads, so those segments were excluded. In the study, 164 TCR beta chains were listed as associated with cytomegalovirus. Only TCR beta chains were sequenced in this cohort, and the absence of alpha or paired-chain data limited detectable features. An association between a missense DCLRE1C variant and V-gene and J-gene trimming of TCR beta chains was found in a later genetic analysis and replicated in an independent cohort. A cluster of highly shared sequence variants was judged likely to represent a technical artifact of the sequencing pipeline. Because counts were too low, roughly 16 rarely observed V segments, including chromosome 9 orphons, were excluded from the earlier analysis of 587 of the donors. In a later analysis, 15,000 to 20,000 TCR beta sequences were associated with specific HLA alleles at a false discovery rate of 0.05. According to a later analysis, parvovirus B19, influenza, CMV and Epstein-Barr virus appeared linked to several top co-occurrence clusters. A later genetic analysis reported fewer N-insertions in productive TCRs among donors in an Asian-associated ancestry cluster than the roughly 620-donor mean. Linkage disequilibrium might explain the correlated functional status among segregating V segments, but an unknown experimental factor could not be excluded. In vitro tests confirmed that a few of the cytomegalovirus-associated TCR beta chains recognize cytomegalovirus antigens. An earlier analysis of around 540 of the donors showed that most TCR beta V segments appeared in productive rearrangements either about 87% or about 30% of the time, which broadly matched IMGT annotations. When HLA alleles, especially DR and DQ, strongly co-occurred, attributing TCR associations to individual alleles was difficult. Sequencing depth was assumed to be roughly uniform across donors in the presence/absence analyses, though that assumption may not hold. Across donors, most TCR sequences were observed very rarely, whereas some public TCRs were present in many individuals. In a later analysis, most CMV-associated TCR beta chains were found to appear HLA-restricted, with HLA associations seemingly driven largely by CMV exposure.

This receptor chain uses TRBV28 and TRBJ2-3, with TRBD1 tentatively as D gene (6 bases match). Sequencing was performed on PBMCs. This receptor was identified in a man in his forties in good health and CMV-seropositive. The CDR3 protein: CASSLARGGLFTDTQYF. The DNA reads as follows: TGTGCCAGCAGTTTAGCCAGGGGCGGTCTTTTCACAGATACGCAGTATTTT.